The 26 T cell receptor beta chains below come from one sample, sequenced in a study of T cell repertoires in cytomegalovirus infection. These receptors lack a known antigen. TCRdb analysed the reads with MiXCR anew, one entry per CDR3 protein. Counted here are about 770,000 distinct CDR3 sequences, 29% occurring once; the ten biggest clones make up over 10%. The sequencing here drew on cultured CD8+ T cells from PBMCs, taken from culture after CMV antigen stimulation. The receptors were sampled from a human donor in good health (CMV status not recorded). Some clones in this sample may be carry-over from other donors' samples.

The sample holds a few counts of this clonotype. The rearrangement uses TRBV2 and TRBJ1-2, with a possible D match to TRBD1 (5 bases). The CDR3 extends over 15 amino acids. In germline, CDR1 is SNHLY, CDR2 FYNNEI. The germline V and J ends were trimmed by 7 bases and 5 bases, with 20 bases remaining between them. The CDR3 here is CASMEPRDFGYGYTF. The CDR3 coding sequence is TGTGCCAGCATGGAACCCAGGGATTTTGGGTATGGCTACACCTTC.

This clonotype was counted only a few times. V and J are TRBV27 and TRBJ2-7; D unclear. The V end lost 8 bases, the J end lost 7 bases, and 21 bases lay between the germline ends. Germline values: CDR1 MNHEY, CDR2 SMNVEV (reference sequence). CDR3 length equals 14 residues. The CDR3: CASSNDEVLGEQYF. Written as DNA, the CDR3 is TGTGCCAGCTCGAATGACGAGGTCCTCGGGGAGCAGTACTTC.

This chain links TRBV27 with TRBJ2-7; D might be TRBD2 (6 bases). The CDR3 runs to 15 residues. Germline V CDR1 and CDR2: MNHEY, SMNVEV (reference sequence). V lost 3 bases and J 0 bases, leaving 12 bases between the germline ends. The CDR3 sequence: CASSLIGGVSYEQYF. CDR3 sequence (DNA): TGTGCCAGCAGTTTGATAGGAGGGGTCTCCTACGAGCAGTACTTC.

This clonotype was seen ten or more times. The chain carries TRBV7-6 and TRBJ2-5; D is unresolved. Germline CDR1 SGHVS, CDR2 FNYEAQ. The CDR3 sequence is 14 residues long. V lost 4 bases and J 2 bases, leaving 11 bases between the germline ends. CDR3 sequence (DNA): TGTGCCAGCAGCTCCTGGACCGATCAAGAGACCCAGTACTTC. Translated: CASSSWTDQETQYF.

This clonotype was seen a single time. The chain employs TRBV2 and TRBJ1-4, with D hard to call. This CDR3 has 15 residues. Germline V gene lookup returns CDR1 SNHLY and CDR2 FYNNEI. The ends were cut back, 2 bases at V and 3 bases at J, with 10 bases in the middle. The CDR3 loop is CASSELAEANEKLFF. The DNA for the CDR3 is TGTGCCAGCAGTGAATTGGCGGAGGCTAATGAAAAACTGTTTTTT.

This clonotype was seen a few times. DNA of the CDR3: TGTGCCAGCAGTGAACAGGGATCCAACAATGAGCAGTTCTTC. Residues: CASSEQGSNNEQFF. The V and J genes are TRBV25-1 and TRBJ2-1; maybe TRBD1 (5 bases). V lost 2 bases and J 5 bases, leaving 10 bases between the germline ends. This CDR3 is built from 14 residues. The germline gives CDR1 MGHDK, CDR2 SYGVNS. Full variable domain (missing parts from reference TRBV25-1 and TRBJ2-1): EADIYQTPRYLVIGTGKKITLECSQTMGHDKMYWYQQDPGMELHLIHYSYGVNSTEKGDLSSESTVSRIRTEHFPLTLESARPSHTSQYLCASSEQGSNNEQFFGPGTRLTVL.

V and J are TRBV12-3 or TRBV12-4 and TRBJ2-1, with TRBD1 matching over 9 bases. J gave up 6 bases and V 5 bases, and 5 bases lay outside the gene matches. This CDR3 comprises 14 residues. The DNA of the CDR3 is TGTGCCAGCAGTGACAGGGGGGGGGGCAATGAGCAGTTCTTC. This encodes CASSDRGGGNEQFF.

This clonotype was detected a few times. The chain uses TRBV5-1 and TRBJ1-2; no reliable D call. The ends were cut back, 4 bases at V and 3 bases at J, with 16 bases in the middle. The CDR3 totals 15 residues. Germline V CDR1 and CDR2: SGHRS, YFSETQ. The DNA of the CDR3 is TGCGCCAGCAGCCCTGGTTCGGATGGGGACTATGGCTACACCTTC. Translated, it gives CASSPGSDGDYGYTF.

This clonotype appeared a few times. The CDR3 DNA is TGCGCCAGCAGCCAAGGGATGGGCTCCTACGAGCAGTACGTC. Its translation: CASSQGMGSYEQYV. The genes are TRBV4-1 and TRBJ2-7; no clear D gene. CDR3 length equals 14 residues. Germline CDR1 and CDR2: MGHRA and YSYEKL. Trimming removed 1 base at V and 0 bases at J, with 7 bases between.

The chain carries TRBV4-1 and TRBJ1-5; no clear D. This CDR3 spans 15 amino acids. V lost 0 bases, J lost 0 bases, and 6 bases lay in between. Germline CDR1 is MGHRA and CDR2 is YSYEKL. The CDR3 reads CASSQDAISNQPQHF. DNA for the CDR3: TGCGCCAGCAGCCAAGATGCAATTAGCAATCAGCCCCAGCATTTT.

This clonotype was found a few times. V gene TRBV6-1 combines with J gene TRBJ2-7; D might be TRBD2 (5 bases). V was clipped by 10 bases and J by 0 bases, with 10 bases between them. The CDR3 length is 12 residues. Germline lookup yields CDR1 MNHNS and CDR2 SASEGT. The CDR3 loop is CATEGSSYEQYF. For the CDR3, the DNA is TGTGCCACCGAGGGAAGCTCCTACGAGCAGTACTTC.

Remarks on this clonotype: This may arise from a read error, as a much more abundant clone is one base away. This chain links TRBV7-2 with TRBJ1-5; D unclear. CDR3 length: 16 amino acids. CDR1 and CDR2 (germline): SGHTA, FQGNSA. In DNA form, the CDR3 reads TGTGCCAGCAGCCTTAGCCCGCTTGGCAGCAATCAGTCCCAGCATTTT. As protein: CASSLSPLGSNQSQHF.

This clonotype was picked up many times. The chain couples TRBV7-2 to TRBJ1-3; D is uncertain. V lost 5 bases to trimming and J lost 0 bases, with 14 bases between them. CDR3 size: 16 residues. Germline CDR1 is SGHTA and CDR2 is FQGNSA. CDR3 bases: TGTGCCAGCAGCATTAGTGCCCTACGCTCTGGAAACACCATATATTTT. This encodes CASSISALRSGNTIYF. The complete variable domain, with remaining parts taken from reference TRBV7-2 and TRBJ1-3, reads GAGVSQSPSNKVTEKGKDVELRCDPISGHTALYWYRQSLGQGLEFLIYFQGNSAPDKSGLPSDRFSAERTGGSVSTLTIQRTQQEDSAVYLCASSISALRSGNTIYFGEGSWLTVV.

This chain joins TRBV7-9 and TRBJ1-4; tentative D call: TRBD1 (6 bases). V was cut by 5 bases and J by 0 bases, with 19 bases left in between. The CDR3 runs to 18 residues. Germline V gene data show CDR1 as SEHNR and CDR2 as FQNEAQ (reference sequence). CDR3 sequence (DNA): TGTGCCAGCAGCACCCGACGGGGGGCCAAGGCAACTAATGAAAAACTGTTTTTT. Translated: CASSTRRGAKATNEKLFF.

The chain has TRBV6-6 and TRBJ1-4, with 8 nucleotides matching TRBD1. V lost 7 bases, J lost 4 bases, and 5 bases stayed unmatched. CDR3 length: 14 amino acids. The germline V gene encodes CDR1 MNHNY and CDR2 SVGAGI (reference sequence). The CDR3 bases are TGTGCCAGCACCCAGACAGGGGTTAATGAAAAACTGTTTTTT. Translation: CASTQTGVNEKLFF.

This clonotype was observed at least ten times. The rearrangement joins TRBV7-8 to TRBJ2-5, with D maybe TRBD2 (6 bases). The CDR3 sequence is 14 residues long. V was cut by 3 bases and J by 4 bases, with 12 bases left in between. The germline CDR1 and CDR2 sequences are SGHVS and FQNEAQ. Written as DNA, the CDR3 is TGTGCCAGCAGCTTTCACGGGGGTACAGAGACCCAGTACTTC. It specifies CASSFHGGTETQYF.

For the CDR3, the DNA is TGTGCCAGCAGCTTAGGGTCTGCGGCACTACAAGAGACCCAGTACTTC. Translating it yields CASSLGSAALQETQYF. The chain has TRBV11-2 and TRBJ2-5; no clear D. V lost 1 base and J lost 2, with 14 bases in between. CDR3 length: 16 residues. Germline CDR1 reads SGHAT; CDR2 reads FQNNGV.

CDR3 in DNA: TGTGCCAGCAGCTCGGGCGGTGGCGGGGGGCTCAATGAGCAGTTCTTC. It specifies CASSSGGGGGLNEQFF. The V gene is TRBV7-6, the J gene TRBJ2-1, with 8 nucleotides matching TRBD2. The V gene end was trimmed by 4 bases and the J gene end by 6 bases; junction bases not matched to a gene: 11. Germline-derived CDR1 and CDR2 are SGHVS and FNYEAQ. The CDR3 is made up of 16 amino acids.

V is TRBV11-2 and J is TRBJ1-4; D is possibly TRBD1 (5 bases). Trimming cost V 1 base and J 12 bases, with 21 bases left between them. CDR1 is SGHAT and CDR2 is FQNNGV in the germline V gene. CDR3 length equals 16 residues. The CDR3 protein is CASSLGLAGTNEELFF. The CDR3, as DNA: TGTGCCAGCAGCTTAGGCCTCGCGGGGACTAATGAGGAACTGTTTTTT. Full variable domain (rest looked up from reference TRBV11-2 and TRBJ1-4): EAGVAQSPRYKIIEKRQSVAFWCNPISGHATLYWYQQILGQGPKLLIQFQNNGVVDDSQLPKDRFSAERLKGVDSTLKIQPAKLEDSAVYLCASSLGLAGTNEELFFGSGTQLSVL.

The rearrangement joins TRBV7-6 to TRBJ2-1, with 10 bases fitting TRBD1. Unmatched junction bases numbered 7, after V lost 3 bases and J lost 5 bases. Germline assignment: CDR1 SGHVS and CDR2 FNYEAQ. The CDR3 runs to 16 residues. The CDR3 DNA reads TGTGCCAGCAGCTTCATGAGACAGGGGGCCCACAATGAGCAGTTCTTC. Protein: CASSFMRQGAHNEQFF.

The count of this clonotype is one. V gene TRBV7-2 combines with J gene TRBJ1-5; no clear D gene. V was trimmed by 6 bases and J by 7 bases, leaving 22 bases between them. This CDR3 has 16 residues. Germline CDR1 and CDR2: SGHTA and FQGNSA. The CDR3 DNA follows: TGTGCCAGCAGTTTCCTTTGGACGGCAGGAGGGCAGCCCCAGCATTTT. This translates into CASSFLWTAGGQPQHF.

This chain joins TRBV5-1 and TRBJ2-3; perhaps TRBD1 as D (6 bases). The germline gives CDR1 SGHRS, CDR2 YFSETQ. The CDR3 has 15 residues. Trimming took off 0 bases at V and 2 bases at J, with 10 bases between the two ends. The CDR3: CASSLEGEYTDTQYF. CDR3 coding DNA: TGCGCCAGCAGCTTGGAGGGGGAGTACACAGATACGCAGTATTTT. Supplemented by reference TRBV5-1 and TRBJ2-3, the full variable domain reads KAGVTQTPRYLIKTRGQQVTLSCSPISGHRSVSWYQQTPGQGLQFLFEYFSETQRNKGNFPGRFSGRQFSNSRSEMNVSTLELGDSALYLCASSLEGEYTDTQYFGPGTRLTVL.

This clonotype was picked up many times. J is TRBJ1-4 and V is TRBV6-6; TRBD1 matches 11 bases. V trimming: 8 bases; J trimming: 8 bases; junction bases outside the gene matches: 16. Germline V gene data show CDR1 as MNHNY and CDR2 as SVGAGI (reference sequence). The CDR3 is 17 residues long. The CDR3 region is CASSYSRTGGAQEKLFF. Written as DNA, the CDR3 is TGTGCCAGCTCCTACTCCAGGACAGGGGGCGCGCAGGAAAAACTGTTTTTT.

This chain connects TRBV7-4 to TRBJ1-2; D call uncertain. CDR3 size: 15 residues. V lost 3 bases and J lost 5, with 16 bases in between. Looked up from germline, CDR1 is SGHVT and CDR2 is SQSDAQ. The CDR3 loop reads CASSFLAAGLYGYTF. Written as DNA, the CDR3 is TGTGCCAGCAGCTTTTTGGCCGCGGGGTTATATGGCTACACCTTC.

V is TRBV10-3 and J is TRBJ2-7, with TRBD1 matching 7 bases. This CDR3 has 20 amino acids. From germline, CDR1 is ENHRY and CDR2 SYGVKD. V lost 0 bases and J lost 1; bases outside the gene matches: 18. The CDR3 sequence is CAISESVRRIYSGQSYEQYF. The CDR3 DNA follows: TGTGCCATCAGTGAGTCCGTTCGGCGGATATATTCGGGACAGTCCTACGAGCAGTACTTC.

This clonotype has just a few counts. This rearrangement joins TRBV7-2 to TRBJ2-5; the D is unclear. This CDR3 is 15 amino acids long. Trimming took 5 bases from V and 5 from J, leaving 18 bases between them. The germline CDR1 and CDR2 sequences are SGHTA and FQGNSA. The CDR3 reads CASSIGPYGRETQYF. The CDR3 region has the DNA TGTGCCAGCAGCATCGGACCTTACGGCCGGGAGACCCAGTACTTC.